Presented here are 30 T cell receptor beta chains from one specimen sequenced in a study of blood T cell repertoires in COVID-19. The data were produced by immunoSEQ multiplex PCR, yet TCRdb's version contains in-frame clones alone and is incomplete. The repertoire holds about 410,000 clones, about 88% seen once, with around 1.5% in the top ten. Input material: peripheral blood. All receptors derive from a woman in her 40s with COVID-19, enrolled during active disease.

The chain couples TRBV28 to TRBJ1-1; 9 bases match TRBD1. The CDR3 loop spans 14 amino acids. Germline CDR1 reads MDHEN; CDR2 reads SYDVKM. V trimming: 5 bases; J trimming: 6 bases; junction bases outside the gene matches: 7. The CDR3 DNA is TGTGCCAGCAGTCTCTTGACAGGGGGGGCTGAAGCTTTCTTT. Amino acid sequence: CASSLLTGGAEAFF.

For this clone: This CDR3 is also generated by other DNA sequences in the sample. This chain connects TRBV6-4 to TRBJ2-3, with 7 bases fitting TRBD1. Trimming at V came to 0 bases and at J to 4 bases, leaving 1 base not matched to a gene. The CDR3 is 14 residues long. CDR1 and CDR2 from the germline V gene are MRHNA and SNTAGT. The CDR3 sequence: CASSDSQGADTQYF. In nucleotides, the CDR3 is TGTGCCAGCAGTGACTCCCAGGGGGCAGATACGCAGTATTTT.

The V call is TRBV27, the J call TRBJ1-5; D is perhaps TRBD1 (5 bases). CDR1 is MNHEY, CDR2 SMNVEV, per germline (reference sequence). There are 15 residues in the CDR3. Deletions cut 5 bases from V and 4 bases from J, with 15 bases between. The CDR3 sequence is CASSRGTYPNQPQHF. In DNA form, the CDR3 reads TGTGCCAGCAGTAGAGGGACTTACCCTAATCAGCCCCAGCATTTT.

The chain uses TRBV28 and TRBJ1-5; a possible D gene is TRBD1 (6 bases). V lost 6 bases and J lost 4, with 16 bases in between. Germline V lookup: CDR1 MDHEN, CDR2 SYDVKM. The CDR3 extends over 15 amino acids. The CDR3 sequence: CASSTPGAPNQPQHF. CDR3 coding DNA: TGTGCCAGCAGCACCCCAGGGGCCCCTAATCAGCCCCAGCATTTT.

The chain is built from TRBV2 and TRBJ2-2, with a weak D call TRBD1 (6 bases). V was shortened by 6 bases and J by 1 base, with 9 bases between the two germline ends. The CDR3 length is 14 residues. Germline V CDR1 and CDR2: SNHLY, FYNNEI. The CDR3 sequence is CASSWTVNTGELFF. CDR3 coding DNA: TGTGCCAGCAGCTGGACAGTGAACACCGGGGAGCTGTTTTTT.

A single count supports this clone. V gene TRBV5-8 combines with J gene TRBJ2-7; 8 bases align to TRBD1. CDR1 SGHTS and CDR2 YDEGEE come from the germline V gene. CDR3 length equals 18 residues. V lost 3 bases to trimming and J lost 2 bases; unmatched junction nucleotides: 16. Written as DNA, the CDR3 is TGTGCCAGCAGCTACTTCAGGGGGCGCGTCCGCAATACCTACGAGCAGTACTTC. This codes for CASSYFRGRVRNTYEQYF.

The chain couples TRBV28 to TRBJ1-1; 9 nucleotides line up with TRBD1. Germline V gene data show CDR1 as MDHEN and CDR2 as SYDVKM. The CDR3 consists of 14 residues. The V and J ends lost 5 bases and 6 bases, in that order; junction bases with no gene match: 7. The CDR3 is CASSPQGAVAEAFF. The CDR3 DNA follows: TGTGCCAGCAGTCCACAGGGGGCCGTAGCTGAAGCTTTCTTT.

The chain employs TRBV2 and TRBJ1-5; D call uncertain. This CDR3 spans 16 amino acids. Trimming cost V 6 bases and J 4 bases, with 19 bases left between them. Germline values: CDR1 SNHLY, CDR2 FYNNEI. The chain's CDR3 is CASSPRRAAGNQPQHF. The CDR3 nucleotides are TGTGCCAGCAGCCCTAGAAGGGCGGCGGGGAATCAGCCCCAGCATTTT.

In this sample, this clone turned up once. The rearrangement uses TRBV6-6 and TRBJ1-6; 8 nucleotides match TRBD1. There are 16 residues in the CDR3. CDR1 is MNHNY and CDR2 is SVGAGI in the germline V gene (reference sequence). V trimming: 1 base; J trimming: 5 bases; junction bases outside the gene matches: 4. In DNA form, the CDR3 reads TGTGCCAGCAGTTACTTGGCAGGGGGCGATAATTCACCCCTCCACTTT. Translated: CASSYLAGGDNSPLHF.

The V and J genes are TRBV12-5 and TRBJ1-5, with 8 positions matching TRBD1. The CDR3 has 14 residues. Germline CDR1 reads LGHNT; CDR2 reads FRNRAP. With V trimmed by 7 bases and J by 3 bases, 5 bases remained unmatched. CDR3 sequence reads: CASDLTGVNQPQHF. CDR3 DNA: TGTGCTAGTGACTTGACAGGGGTCAATCAGCCCCAGCATTTT.

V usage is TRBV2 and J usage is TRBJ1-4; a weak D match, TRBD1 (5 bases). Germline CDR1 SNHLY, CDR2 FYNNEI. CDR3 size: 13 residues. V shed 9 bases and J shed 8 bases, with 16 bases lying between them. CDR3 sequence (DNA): TGTGCCAGTGCGGACACCCATAGCGAAAAACTGTTTTTT. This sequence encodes CASADTHSEKLFF. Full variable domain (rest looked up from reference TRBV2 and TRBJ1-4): EPEVTQTPSHQVTQMGQEVILRCVPISNHLYFYWYRQILGQKVEFLVSFYNNEISEKSEIFDDQFSVERPDGSNFTLKIRSTKLEDSAMYFCASADTHSEKLFFGSGTQLSVL.

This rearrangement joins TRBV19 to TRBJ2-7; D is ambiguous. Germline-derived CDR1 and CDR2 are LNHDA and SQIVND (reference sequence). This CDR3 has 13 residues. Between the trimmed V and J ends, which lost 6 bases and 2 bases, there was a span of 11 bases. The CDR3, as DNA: TGTGCCAGTAGGCCGGGTCTTACCTACGAGCAGTACTTC. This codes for CASRPGLTYEQYF.

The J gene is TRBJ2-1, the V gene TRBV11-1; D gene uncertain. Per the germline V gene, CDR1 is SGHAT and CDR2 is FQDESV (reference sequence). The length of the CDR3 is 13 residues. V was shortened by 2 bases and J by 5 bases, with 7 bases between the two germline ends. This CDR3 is CASSLSRNNEQFF. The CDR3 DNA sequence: TGTGCCAGCAGCTTAAGCAGGAACAATGAGCAGTTCTTC.

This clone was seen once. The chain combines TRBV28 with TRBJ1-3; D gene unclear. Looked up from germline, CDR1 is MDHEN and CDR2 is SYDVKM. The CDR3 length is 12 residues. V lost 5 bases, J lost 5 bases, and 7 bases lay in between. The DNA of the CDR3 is TGTGCCAGCAGTCCTAATAGAAACACCATATATTTT. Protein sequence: CASSPNRNTIYF.

CDR3 bases: TGCAGCGTTCTGGGCGGGAGCGCCGGGGAGCTGTTTTTT. Translated, it gives CSVLGGSAGELFF. This chain links TRBV29-1 with TRBJ2-2, with 7 nucleotides matching TRBD2. From germline, CDR1 is SQVTM and CDR2 ANQGSEA. With 5 bases clipped from V and 6 bases from J, the junction kept 6 bases outside the gene matches. This CDR3 spans 13 amino acids.

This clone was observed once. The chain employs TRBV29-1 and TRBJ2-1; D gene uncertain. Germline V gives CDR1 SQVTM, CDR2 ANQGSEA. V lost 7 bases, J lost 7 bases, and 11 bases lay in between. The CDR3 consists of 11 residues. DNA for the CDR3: TGCAGCGCCTCTTGGAGAAATGAGCAGTTCTTC. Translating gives CSASWRNEQFF.

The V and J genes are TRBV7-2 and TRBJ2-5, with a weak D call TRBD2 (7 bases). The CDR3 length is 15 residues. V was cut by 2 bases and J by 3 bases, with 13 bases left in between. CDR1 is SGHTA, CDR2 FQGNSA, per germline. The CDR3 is CASSLRGGSKETQYF. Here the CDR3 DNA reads TGTGCCAGCAGCTTAAGGGGGGGTTCTAAAGAGACCCAGTACTTC.

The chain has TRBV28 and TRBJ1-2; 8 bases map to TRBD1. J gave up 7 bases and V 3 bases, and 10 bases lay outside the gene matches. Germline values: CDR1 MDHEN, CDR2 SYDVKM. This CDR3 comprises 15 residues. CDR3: CASSLATGAPAGYTF. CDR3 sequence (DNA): TGTGCCAGCAGTTTGGCGACAGGGGCTCCGGCTGGCTACACCTTC.

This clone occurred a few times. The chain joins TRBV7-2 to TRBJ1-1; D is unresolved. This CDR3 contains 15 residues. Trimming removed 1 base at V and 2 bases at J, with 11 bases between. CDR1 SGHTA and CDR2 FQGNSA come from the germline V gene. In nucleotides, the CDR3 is TGTGCCAGCAGCTTAGTCGGAGTCCCTAACACTGAAGCTTTCTTT. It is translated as CASSLVGVPNTEAFF.

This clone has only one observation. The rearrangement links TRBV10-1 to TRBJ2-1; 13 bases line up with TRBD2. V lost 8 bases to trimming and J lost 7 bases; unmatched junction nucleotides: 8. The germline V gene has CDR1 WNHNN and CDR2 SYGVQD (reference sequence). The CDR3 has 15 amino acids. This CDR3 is CASRRTSGGHNEQFF. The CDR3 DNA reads TGCGCCAGCCGCCGGACTAGCGGGGGTCATAATGAGCAGTTCTTC.

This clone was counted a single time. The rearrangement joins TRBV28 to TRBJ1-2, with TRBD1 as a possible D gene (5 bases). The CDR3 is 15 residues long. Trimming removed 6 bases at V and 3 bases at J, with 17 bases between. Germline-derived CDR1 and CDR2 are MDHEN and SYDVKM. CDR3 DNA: TGTGCCAGCAGCCTAGGAGGGGTTCAGTACTATGGCTACACCTTC. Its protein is CASSLGGVQYYGYTF.

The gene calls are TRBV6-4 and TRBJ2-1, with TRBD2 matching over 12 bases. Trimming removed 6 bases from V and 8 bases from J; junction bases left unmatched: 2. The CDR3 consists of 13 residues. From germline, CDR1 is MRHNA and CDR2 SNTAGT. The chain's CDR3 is CASSRLAGDEQFF. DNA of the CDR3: TGTGCCAGCAGCCGACTAGCGGGGGATGAGCAGTTCTTC.

The CDR3 DNA reads as TGTGCCAGCAGCTTAGGGGGAAGGGGCCCTAGTCAGCCCCAGCATTTT. Protein sequence: CASSLGGRGPSQPQHF. The chain uses TRBV7-2 and TRBJ1-5; D is perhaps TRBD1 (5 bases). V was pared by 1 base and J by 6 bases, with 16 bases between. CDR1 SGHTA and CDR2 FQGNSA come from the germline V gene. This CDR3 region has 16 residues.

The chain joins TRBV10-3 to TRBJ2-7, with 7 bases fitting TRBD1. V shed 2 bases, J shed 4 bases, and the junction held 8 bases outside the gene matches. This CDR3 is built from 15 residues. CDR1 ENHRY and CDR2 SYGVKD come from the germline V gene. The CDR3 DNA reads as TGTGCCATCAGTGAGCCTCAAGGGACAGCGTACGAGCAGTACTTC. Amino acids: CAISEPQGTAYEQYF.

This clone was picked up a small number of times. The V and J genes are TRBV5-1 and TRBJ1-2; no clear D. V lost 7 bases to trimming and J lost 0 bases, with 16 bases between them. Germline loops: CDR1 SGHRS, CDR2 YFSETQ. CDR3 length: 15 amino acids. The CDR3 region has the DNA TGCGCCAGCGCCCCTGAGGCGCCTCCTAACTATGGCTACACCTTC. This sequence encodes CASAPEAPPNYGYTF.

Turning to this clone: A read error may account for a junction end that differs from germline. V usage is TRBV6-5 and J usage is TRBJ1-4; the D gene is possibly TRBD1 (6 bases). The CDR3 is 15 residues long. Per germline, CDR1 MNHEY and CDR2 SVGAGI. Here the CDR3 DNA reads TGTGCCAGCAGGGCTGTACAGGGAACTTATGAAAAACTGTTTTTT. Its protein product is CASRAVQGTYEKLFF.

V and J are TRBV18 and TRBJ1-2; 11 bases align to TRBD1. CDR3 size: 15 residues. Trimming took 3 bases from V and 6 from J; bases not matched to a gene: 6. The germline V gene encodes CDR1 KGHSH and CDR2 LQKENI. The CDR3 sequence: CASSPGGQGAHGYTF. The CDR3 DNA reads TGTGCCAGCTCACCGGGTGGACAGGGGGCACATGGCTACACCTTC.

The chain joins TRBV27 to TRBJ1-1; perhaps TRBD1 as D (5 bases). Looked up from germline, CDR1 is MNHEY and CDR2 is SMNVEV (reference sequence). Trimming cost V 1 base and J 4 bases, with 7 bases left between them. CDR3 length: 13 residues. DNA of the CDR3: TGTGCCAGCAGTTTATATAGGGGCACTGAAGCTTTCTTT. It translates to CASSLYRGTEAFF.

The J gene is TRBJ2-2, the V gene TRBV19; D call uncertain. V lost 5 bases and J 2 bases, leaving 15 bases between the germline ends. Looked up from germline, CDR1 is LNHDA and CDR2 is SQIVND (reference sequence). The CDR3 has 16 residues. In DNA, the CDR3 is TGTGCCAGTAGTTACCTTGGCAGGTCCAACACCGGGGAGCTGTTTTTT. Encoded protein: CASSYLGRSNTGELFF.

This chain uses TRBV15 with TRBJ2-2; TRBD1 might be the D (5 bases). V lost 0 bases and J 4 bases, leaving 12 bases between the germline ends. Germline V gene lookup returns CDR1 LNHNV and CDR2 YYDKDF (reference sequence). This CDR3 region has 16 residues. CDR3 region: CATSRDLAGLTGELFF. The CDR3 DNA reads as TGTGCCACCAGCAGAGATTTAGCAGGGCTCACCGGGGAGCTGTTTTTT.